The entry below describes one T cell receptor beta chain. The target antigen is unknown. A junction boundary mismatches the germline segment, possibly from a read error. Per sample, extraction of total RNA gave at least 5.5 micrograms in every case. This sample is part of a study of blood T cells in healthy people across ages. The study's findings and limits: A roughly linear fall in TCR beta diversity per million T cells was seen with increasing age. Higher diversity and more naive CD4+ cells were features of long-lived donors, compared to aged donors. The donors' CMV status was not determined, possibly confounding changes in expanded clonotypes.

Primed by a sample-barcoded 5' primer and a J-beta primer mix, a second PCR proceeded for about 6 to 11 cycles. TCRdb called the 5' RACE reads again in MiXCR, with one record for every CDR3 protein. The profile shows about 1.6 million distinct CDR3 sequences, about 31% of them singletons. The CDR3 has 16 amino acids. The sequencing sample was made of blood. The TCR was taken from a woman aged 25 to 39 in good health. V is TRBV12-3 or TRBV12-4 and J is TRBJ2-5, with TRBD2 identical over 9 bases. CDR3 sequence (DNA): TGTGCCGGCAGCCAAGCGGGGGGACCTCGCCAAGAGACCCAGTACTTC. Its translation: CAGSQAGGPRQETQYF.